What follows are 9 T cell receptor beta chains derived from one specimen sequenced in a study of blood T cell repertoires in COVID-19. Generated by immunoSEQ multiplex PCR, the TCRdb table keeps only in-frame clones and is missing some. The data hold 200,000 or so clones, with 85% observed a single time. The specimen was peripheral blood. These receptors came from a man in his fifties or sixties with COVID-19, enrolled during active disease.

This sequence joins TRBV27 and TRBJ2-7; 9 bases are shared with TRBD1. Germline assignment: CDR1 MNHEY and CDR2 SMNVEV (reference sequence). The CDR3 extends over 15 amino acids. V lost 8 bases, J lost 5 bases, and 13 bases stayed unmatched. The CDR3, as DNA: TGTGCCAGCTACCGACCCGGGACAGGGCCCCACGAGCAGTACTTC. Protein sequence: CASYRPGTGPHEQYF.

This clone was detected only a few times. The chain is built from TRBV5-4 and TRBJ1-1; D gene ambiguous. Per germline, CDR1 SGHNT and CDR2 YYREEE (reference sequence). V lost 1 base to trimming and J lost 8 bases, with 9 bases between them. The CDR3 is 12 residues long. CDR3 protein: CASSLRQSEAFF. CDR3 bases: TGTGCCAGCAGCTTGAGACAATCAGAAGCTTTCTTT.

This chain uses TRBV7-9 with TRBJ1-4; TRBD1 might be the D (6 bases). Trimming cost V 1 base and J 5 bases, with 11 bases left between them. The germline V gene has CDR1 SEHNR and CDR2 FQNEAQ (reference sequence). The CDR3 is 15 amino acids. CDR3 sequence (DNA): TGTGCCAGCAGCTTAGGAGACAGGTTCAATGAAAAACTGTTTTTT. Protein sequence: CASSLGDRFNEKLFF.

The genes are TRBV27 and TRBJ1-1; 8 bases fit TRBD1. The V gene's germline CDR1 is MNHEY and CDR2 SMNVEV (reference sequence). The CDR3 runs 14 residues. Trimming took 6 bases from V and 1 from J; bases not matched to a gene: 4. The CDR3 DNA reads TGTGCCAGCAGCTACAGGGGGTGGAACACTGAAGCTTTCTTT. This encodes CASSYRGWNTEAFF.

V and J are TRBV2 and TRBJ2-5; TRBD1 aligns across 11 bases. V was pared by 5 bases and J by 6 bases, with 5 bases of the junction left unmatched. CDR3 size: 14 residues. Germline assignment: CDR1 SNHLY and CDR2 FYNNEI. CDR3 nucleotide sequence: TGTGCCAGCAGTCGGACAGGGGGCGCGAAGACCCAGTACTTC. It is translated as CASSRTGGAKTQYF.

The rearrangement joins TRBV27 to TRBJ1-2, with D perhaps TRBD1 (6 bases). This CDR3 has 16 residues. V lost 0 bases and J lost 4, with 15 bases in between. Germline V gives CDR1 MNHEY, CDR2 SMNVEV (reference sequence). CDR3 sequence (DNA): TGTGCCAGCAGTTTATCGACCGGGGGGGCGGGCTATGGCTACACCTTC. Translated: CASSLSTGGAGYGYTF.

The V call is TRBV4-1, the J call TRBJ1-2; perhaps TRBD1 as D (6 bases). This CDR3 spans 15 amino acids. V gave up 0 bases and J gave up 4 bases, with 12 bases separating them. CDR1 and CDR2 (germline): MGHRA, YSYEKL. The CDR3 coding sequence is TGCGCCAGCAGCCAAGATTGGGGGCAGGTCTATGGCTACACCTTC. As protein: CASSQDWGQVYGYTF.

CDR3 in amino acids: CASSPSSSGGWTRSTDTQYF. In DNA form, the CDR3 reads TGTGCCAGCAGCCCCAGCTCGTCTGGAGGGTGGACCCGTAGCACAGATACGCAGTATTTT. The chain recombines TRBV9 with TRBJ2-3; maybe TRBD2 (6 bases). V was clipped by 4 bases and J by 0 bases, with 27 bases between them. The CDR3 runs to 20 residues. Germline V gene lookup returns CDR1 SGDLS and CDR2 YYNGEE.

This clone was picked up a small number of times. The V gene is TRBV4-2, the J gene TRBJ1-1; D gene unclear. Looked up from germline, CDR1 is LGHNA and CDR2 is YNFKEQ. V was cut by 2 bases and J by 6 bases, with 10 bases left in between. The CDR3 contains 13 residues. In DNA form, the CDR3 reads TGTGCCAGCAGCCAAACAGTGGAGGCTGAAGCTTTCTTT. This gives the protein CASSQTVEAEAFF.